These 13 T cell receptor beta chains were sequenced from one sample in a study of blood T cell repertoires in COVID-19. Profiled with immunoSEQ multiplex PCR; TCRdb holds only in-frame clones, not every one. The table records about 230,000 clones, over 70% of them present only once. Sample: peripheral blood. These receptors were collected from a man aged 40-55 years with acute or convalescent COVID-19.

This rearrangement joins TRBV7-2 to TRBJ2-7; 8 bases match TRBD1. CDR3 length equals 15 residues. V lost 5 bases and J lost 0; bases outside the gene matches: 6. CDR1 and CDR2 from the germline V gene are SGHTA and FQGNSA. The CDR3 DNA sequence: TGTGCCAGCAGCAGACGACAGGGGTTCTCCTACGAGCAGTACTTC. Residues: CASSRRQGFSYEQYF.

The V gene is TRBV5-5, the J gene TRBJ1-2; TRBD1 might be the D (5 bases). This CDR3 contains 13 residues. V gave up 7 bases and J gave up 1 base, with 11 bases separating them. CDR1 is SGHKS, CDR2 YYEKEE, per germline (reference sequence). As DNA, the CDR3 is TGTGCCAGCTTGGCGGGGGGTAACTATGGCTACACCTTC. Translation gives CASLAGGNYGYTF.

The chain carries TRBV28 and TRBJ1-2; weak D call: TRBD1 (5 bases). V lost 5 bases, J lost 0 bases, and 13 bases lay in between. CDR3 size: 15 residues. Per germline, CDR1 MDHEN and CDR2 SYDVKM. The CDR3 region is CASSPPTATNYGYTF. CDR3 in DNA: TGTGCCAGCAGTCCCCCGACAGCCACTAACTATGGCTACACCTTC.

The V call is TRBV7-8, the J call TRBJ1-5; D is unclear. Trimming pared 5 bases from V and 9 bases from J, leaving 20 bases between. CDR3 size: 15 residues. Per germline, CDR1 SGHVS and CDR2 FQNEAQ. The CDR3 DNA sequence: TGTGCCAGCAGCCCCACGGGCAGAGGCAGCGGGCCCCAGCATTTT. Its translation is CASSPTGRGSGPQHF.

V is TRBV5-1 and J is TRBJ2-7, with TRBD1 identical over 9 bases. The germline gives CDR1 SGHRS, CDR2 YFSETQ. Trimming removed 0 bases from V and 3 bases from J; junction bases left unmatched: 7. The CDR3 spans 16 residues. CDR3 nucleotides: TGCGCCAGCAGCTTGGGGTCGGGACAGGGCGGCTACGAGCAGTACTTC. It codes for CASSLGSGQGGYEQYF.

A remark on this clone: The same CDR3 also results from other DNA sequences found in this sample. The V and J genes are TRBV5-5 and TRBJ1-4; D call uncertain. V was clipped by 0 bases and J by 0 bases, with 9 bases between them. This CDR3 has 16 residues. CDR1 and CDR2 (germline): SGHKS, YYEKEE (reference sequence). The CDR3 DNA sequence: TGTGCCAGCAGCTTGGGGCCGCGGGCAACTAATGAAAAACTGTTTTTT. Encoded protein: CASSLGPRATNEKLFF.

This clone was seen once. J is TRBJ1-6 and V is TRBV6-1; D perhaps matches TRBD1 (6 bases). The V gene lost 3 bases and the J gene lost 10 bases, with 13 bases spanning the gap. Germline V CDR1 and CDR2: MNHNS, SASEGT. This CDR3 region has 14 residues. The chain's CDR3 is CASSEWAGESPLHF. The CDR3 DNA reads TGTGCCAGCAGTGAGTGGGCAGGGGAATCACCCCTCCACTTT.

This rearrangement joins TRBV12-5 to TRBJ2-7; TRBD1 is a possible D gene (5 bases). This CDR3 contains 15 residues. CDR1 LGHNT and CDR2 FRNRAP come from the germline V gene. The germline V and J ends were trimmed by 6 bases and 4 bases, with 19 bases remaining between them. CDR3: CASGRDRILGYEQYF. CDR3 coding DNA: TGTGCTAGTGGACGAGACAGAATACTTGGATACGAGCAGTACTTC.

DNA of the CDR3: TGTGCCAGCAGCCAAACCAGCGGGAGGGCCGAGACCCAGTACTTC. It translates to CASSQTSGRAETQYF. This chain links TRBV3-1 (or the pseudogene TRBV3-2) with TRBJ2-5; 10 positions match TRBD2. The CDR3 loop spans 15 amino acids. The germline V gene encodes CDR1 LGHDT and CDR2 YNNKEL (reference sequence). The ends lost 2 bases at V and 5 bases at J; junction bases unmatched: 5.

This chain links TRBV15 with TRBJ2-7, with 9 bases identical to TRBD2. The CDR3 has 16 amino acids. Per germline, CDR1 LNHNV and CDR2 YYDKDF (reference sequence). After removal of 3 bases from V and 3 bases from J, the junction contained 9 bases not matched to a gene. The chain's CDR3 is CATSRGLAGLNYEQYF. The CDR3, as DNA: TGTGCCACCAGCAGGGGCCTAGCGGGGCTCAACTACGAGCAGTACTTC.

This chain joins TRBV10-3 and TRBJ2-3; 8 nucleotides line up with TRBD2. V lost 8 bases and J lost 4; bases outside the gene matches: 8. The CDR3 is 14 amino acids. Germline V gene lookup returns CDR1 ENHRY and CDR2 SYGVKD. CDR3 residues: CAIRREGGADTQYF. CDR3 sequence (DNA): TGTGCCATCCGACGGGAGGGGGGCGCAGATACGCAGTATTTT.

The rearrangement links TRBV7-2 to TRBJ2-6; unclear D gene. Germline V gene data show CDR1 as SGHTA and CDR2 as FQGNSA. The CDR3 is made up of 14 amino acids. Trimming cost V 5 bases and J 2 bases, with 7 bases left between them. The CDR3 loop is CASSVSAGANVLTF. The CDR3 bases are TGTGCCAGCAGCGTAAGCGCTGGGGCCAACGTCCTGACTTTC.

V is TRBV5-6 and J is TRBJ2-1; 10 bases are a match to TRBD2. Trimming removed 1 base from V and 2 bases from J; junction bases left unmatched: 3. CDR1 is SGHDT and CDR2 is YYEEEE in the germline V gene. This CDR3 region has 16 residues. In nucleotides, the CDR3 is TGTGCCAGCAGCTTGCTAGCGGGAGTCACCTACAATGAGCAGTTCTTC. Amino acids: CASSLLAGVTYNEQFF.